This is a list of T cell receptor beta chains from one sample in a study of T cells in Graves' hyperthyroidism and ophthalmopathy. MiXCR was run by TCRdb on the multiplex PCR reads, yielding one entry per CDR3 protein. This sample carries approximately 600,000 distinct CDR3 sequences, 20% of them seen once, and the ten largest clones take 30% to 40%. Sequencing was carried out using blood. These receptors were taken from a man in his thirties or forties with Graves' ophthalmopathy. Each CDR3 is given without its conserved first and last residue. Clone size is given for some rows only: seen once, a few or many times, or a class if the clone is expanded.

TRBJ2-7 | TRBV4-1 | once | TSSQEGAGGNFYEQY
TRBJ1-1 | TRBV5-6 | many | ASSSLTELGTEAF
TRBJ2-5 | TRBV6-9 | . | ASSYSPGSGQETQY
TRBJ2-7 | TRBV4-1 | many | ASSQDPGSYEQY
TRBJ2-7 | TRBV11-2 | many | ASSLVSNYEQY
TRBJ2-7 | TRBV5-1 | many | ASSLIDSYEQY
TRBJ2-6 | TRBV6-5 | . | ASSYRGGRGANVLT
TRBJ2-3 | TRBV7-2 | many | ASSNYYGTSGTDTQY
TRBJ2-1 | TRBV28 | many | ASRVSGSRYEQF
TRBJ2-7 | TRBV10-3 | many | AISAQREEQY
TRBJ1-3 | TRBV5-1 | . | ASSLMGQGGGNTIY
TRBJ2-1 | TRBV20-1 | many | SARQDNEQF
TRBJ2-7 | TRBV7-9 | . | ASSPSLAGGHSYEQY
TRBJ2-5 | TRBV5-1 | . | ASSPLRQDKEAQY
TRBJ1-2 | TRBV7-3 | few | ASSSTPPGQGKYGYT
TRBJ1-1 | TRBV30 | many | AWSKPGGDTEAF
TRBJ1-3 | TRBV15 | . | ATSPGGSGNTIY
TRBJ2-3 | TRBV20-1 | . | SASGSASDSTDTQY
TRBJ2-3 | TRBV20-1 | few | SATGLAGYTDTQY
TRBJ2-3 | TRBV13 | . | ASSSPGRASRDTQY
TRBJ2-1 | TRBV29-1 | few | SILAISYNEQF
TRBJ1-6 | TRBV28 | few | ASSSPTGGNSPLH
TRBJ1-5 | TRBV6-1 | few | ASSGRQGRPQH
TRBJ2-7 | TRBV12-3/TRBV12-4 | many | ASSGSGSIAEEQY
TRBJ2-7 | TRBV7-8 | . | ASSRYRDFFDEQY
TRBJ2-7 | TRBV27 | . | ASSPTETSFYEQY
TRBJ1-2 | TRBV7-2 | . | ASSSTRTGPTGYT
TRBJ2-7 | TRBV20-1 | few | SAQGLDSTSSYEQY
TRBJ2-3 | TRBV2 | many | ASRSSETSTDTQY
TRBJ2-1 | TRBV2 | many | ASMNGDYFSYNEQF
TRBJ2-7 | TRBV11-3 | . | ASNSPGAEQY
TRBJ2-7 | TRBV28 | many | ASSFPTSGGAYEQY
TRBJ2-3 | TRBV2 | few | ASRGPTSGRPTDTQY
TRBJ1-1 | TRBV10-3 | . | AISDDQGAGTEAF
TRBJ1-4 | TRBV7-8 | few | ASSPGDASEKLF
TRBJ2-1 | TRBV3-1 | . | ASSQGSGLAVYNEQF
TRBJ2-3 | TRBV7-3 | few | ASSPRQGAGTQY
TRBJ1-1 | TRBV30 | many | AWSTRGADTEAF